This record concerns one T cell receptor (beta chain) sequence. Its cognate antigen is unknown. The entry originates in a study of cytomegalovirus exposure and HLA in healthy donors. The method was immunoSEQ multiplex PCR; TCRdb's version includes in-frame clones alone and lacks a portion of them. Of fewer than 90,000 clones listed, approximately 81% are singletons. From germline, CDR1 is SSHAT and CDR2 FNYEAQ (reference sequence). The CDR3 is 15 residues long. With 1 base removed from V and 5 bases from J, the gap between germline ends came to 14 bases. Overall study results and limits: Subsequent analysis found a tendency for first-cohort TCR clusters to co-occur within the 95 to 150 validation repertoires. Confirmation in vitro established that a few CMV-associated chains were specific for CMV antigens. Some public TCRs appeared in many individuals, while most sequences were rare. The study listed approximately 170 cytomegalovirus-associated TCR beta chains.

The V and J genes are TRBV7-7 and TRBJ2-5; maybe TRBD2 (6 bases). Sequencing was carried out using PBMCs. The TCR originated in a woman under 30 in good health and CMV-seropositive. The CDR3, as DNA: TGTGCCAGCAGCTTAGGGACTACTTACAGTGAGACCCAGTACTTC. Translating gives CASSLGTTYSETQYF.